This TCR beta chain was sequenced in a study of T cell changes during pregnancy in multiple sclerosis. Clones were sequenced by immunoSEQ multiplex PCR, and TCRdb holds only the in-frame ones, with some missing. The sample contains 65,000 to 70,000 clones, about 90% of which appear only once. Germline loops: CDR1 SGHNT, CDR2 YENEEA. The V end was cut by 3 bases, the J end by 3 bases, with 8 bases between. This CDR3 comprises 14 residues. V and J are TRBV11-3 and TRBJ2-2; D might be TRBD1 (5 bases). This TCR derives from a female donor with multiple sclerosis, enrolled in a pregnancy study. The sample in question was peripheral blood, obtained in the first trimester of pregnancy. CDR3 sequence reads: CASSLFRDTGELFF. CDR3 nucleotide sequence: TGTGCCAGCAGCTTGTTCAGGGACACCGGGGAGCTGTTTTTT.